The clone carrying this T cell receptor (beta chain) was detected once. The data were taken from a study of blood T cell repertoires in COVID-19. Study-wide background: The analysed material was cDNA or gDNA that came from T cells, B-cell-depleted T cells, or PBMCs.

Followed longitudinally, the Seattle patients had been enrolled during active infection. The CDR3 is 13 amino acids. V was pared by 4 bases and J by 11 bases, with 8 bases of the junction left unmatched. Germline V gene lookup returns CDR1 SEHNR and CDR2 FQNEAQ (reference sequence). Assay: immunoSEQ multiplex PCR; the TCRdb copy retains only in-frame clones and omits some. The sample consists of nearly 350,000 clones, more than 75% of them appearing once. Sequencing used peripheral blood. The source is a woman between 45 and 60 years old with COVID-19, enrolled during active disease. This chain joins TRBV7-9 and TRBJ1-5, with 7 bases lining up with TRBD1. CDR3 region: CASSWDSTPAQHF. CDR3 sequence (DNA): TGTGCCAGCAGCTGGGACAGTACGCCGGCCCAGCATTTT.